The 23 T cell receptor beta chains in this list originate from one sample, sequenced in a study of T cells after posttransplantation cyclophosphamide. Measured with immunoSEQ multiplex PCR; TCRdb has only the in-frame clones, and not every one. The record shows tens of thousands of clones for this sample, with no singletons present. Sequences were obtained from PBMCs. All receptors come from a man aged 35-49 years in good health, CMV-negative, and a related stem cell transplant donor.

This clone was observed many times. This chain uses TRBV9 with TRBJ1-1; possible D gene TRBD1, 5 bases. The CDR3 length is 14 residues. Between the trimmed V and J ends, which lost 3 bases and 1 base, there was a span of 10 bases. The germline V gene has CDR1 SGDLS and CDR2 YYNGEE. CDR3 DNA sequence: TGTGCCAGCAGCGGCAGGGAAACGAACACTGAAGCTTTCTTT. It encodes CASSGRETNTEAFF.

This clone has ten or more counts. This sequence joins TRBV5-1 and TRBJ2-2; 9 nucleotides agree with TRBD2. This CDR3 is 15 amino acids long. Trimming removed 4 bases from V and 3 bases from J; junction bases left unmatched: 4. Germline loops: CDR1 SGHRS, CDR2 YFSETQ. The CDR3 sequence is CASSETSGDTGELFF. CDR3 in DNA: TGCGCCAGCAGCGAGACTAGCGGCGACACCGGGGAGCTGTTTTTT.

In this sample, this clone turned up many times. The chain is built from TRBV10-3 and TRBJ2-1; 11 bases agree with TRBD2. The trim removed 0 bases at V and 4 bases at J, leaving 8 bases unmatched. Per the germline V gene, CDR1 is ENHRY and CDR2 is SYGVKD. The CDR3 runs to 18 residues. The CDR3, as DNA: TGTGCCATCAGTGAGTCCTTTCCCGGGACTAGCGGTTACAATGAGCAGTTCTTC. Protein: CAISESFPGTSGYNEQFF.

This clone has ten or more counts. The CDR3 coding sequence is TGTGCCAGCAGCAGCCCCGGGACTAGCGGGAGAAGAACCGGGGAGCTGTTTTTT. Its translation: CASSSPGTSGRRTGELFF. This chain links TRBV7-2 with TRBJ2-2; 14 bases align to TRBD2. CDR1 is SGHTA and CDR2 is FQGNSA in the germline V gene. The CDR3 has 18 residues. V gave up 5 bases and J gave up 5 bases; unmatched junction bases: 10.

This clone has ten or more counts. The chain couples TRBV11-1 to TRBJ2-1; 11 nucleotides line up with TRBD2. The junction had 11 bases not matched to a gene; V was cut back by 4 bases and J by 12 bases. From germline, CDR1 is SGHAT and CDR2 FQDESV (reference sequence). The CDR3 is 15 amino acids. The CDR3 loop reads CASSSGLADVFAQFF. The DNA of the CDR3 is TGTGCCAGCAGCTCGGGACTAGCGGACGTTTTTGCGCAGTTCTTC.

This clone was detected many times. The rearrangement links TRBV4-3 to TRBJ1-2; TRBD1 is a possible D gene (6 bases). This CDR3 has 16 amino acids. Trimming cost V 0 bases and J 2 bases, with 13 bases left between them. Germline loops: CDR1 LGHNA, CDR2 YSLEER. The CDR3 DNA is TGCGCCAGCAGCCAAGATCTGGGACAACCCAACTATGGCTACACCTTC. Translation: CASSQDLGQPNYGYTF.

This clone was detected ten times or more. The V call is TRBV5-6, the J call TRBJ2-5; possible D gene TRBD1, 5 bases. The CDR3 has 13 residues. Germline loops: CDR1 SGHDT, CDR2 YYEEEE. The V end lost 0 bases, the J end lost 2 bases, and 5 bases lay between the germline ends. CDR3 nucleotides: TGTGCCAGCAGCTTGGGACAGCAAGAGACCCAGTACTTC. As protein: CASSLGQQETQYF.

This clone was recorded many times. The V and J genes are TRBV10-2 and TRBJ2-1; 7 nucleotides align to TRBD2. Germline CDR1 is WSHSY and CDR2 is SAAADI. The V and J ends lost 2 bases and 9 bases, in that order; junction bases with no gene match: 4. The CDR3 consists of 13 residues. As DNA, the CDR3 is TGCGCCAGCAGTGAGACCGTAGCGGGTGAGCAGTTCTTC. Its translation is CASSETVAGEQFF.

V usage is TRBV7-9 and J usage is TRBJ2-4, with 12 bases fitting TRBD2. Germline CDR1 reads SEHNR; CDR2 reads FQNEAQ (reference sequence). This CDR3 contains 18 residues. The J segment lost 5 bases and the V segment lost 3 bases, leaving 11 bases of the junction unmatched. CDR3 protein: CASSFPSGGALAENIQYF. The DNA for the CDR3 is TGTGCCAGCAGCTTTCCTAGCGGGGGGGCCTTGGCCGAAAACATTCAGTACTTC.

There are many counts of this clone. V is TRBV6-5 and J is TRBJ2-2; TRBD1 aligns across 9 bases. Germline V gene sequence: CDR1 MNHEY, CDR2 SVGAGI. V lost 2 bases to trimming and J lost 6 bases; unmatched junction nucleotides: 4. The CDR3 has 15 residues. The CDR3 coding sequence is TGTGCCAGCAGTTACGGGGACAGGGAGGCCGGGGAGCTGTTTTTT. The encoded protein is CASSYGDREAGELFF.

The V gene is TRBV7-9, the J gene TRBJ1-1; TRBD1 agrees at 8 bases. The ends lost 6 bases at V and 5 bases at J; junction bases unmatched: 5. CDR1 and CDR2 from the germline V gene are SEHNR and FQNEAQ (reference sequence). CDR3 length: 13 residues. The CDR3 is CASRQGAGTEAFF. CDR3 nucleotide sequence: TGTGCCAGCAGGCAGGGGGCGGGAACTGAAGCTTTCTTT. Full variable domain (rest looked up from reference TRBV7-9 and TRBJ1-1): DTGVSQNPRHKITKRGQNVTFRCDPISEHNRLYWYRQTLGQGPEFLTYFQNEAQLEKSRLLSDRFSAERPKGSFSTLEIQRTEQGDSAMYLCASRQGAGTEAFFGQGTRLTVV.

This clone was recorded many times. The chain employs TRBV5-1 and TRBJ2-5; 7 bases align to TRBD1. This CDR3 contains 15 residues. CDR1 is SGHRS, CDR2 YFSETQ, per germline. V lost 0 bases to trimming and J lost 2 bases; unmatched junction nucleotides: 4. The CDR3 reads CASSLGQGQQETQYF. The CDR3 region has the DNA TGCGCCAGCAGCTTGGGTCAGGGACAGCAAGAGACCCAGTACTTC.

This clone was seen repeatedly, ten times or more. The same CDR3 can be traced to other DNA sequences in this sample. The chain joins TRBV7-8 to TRBJ1-5; D unclear. Trimming cost V 1 base and J 4 bases, with 14 bases left between them. The CDR3 is 16 residues long. Germline CDR1 and CDR2: SGHVS and FQNEAQ. CDR3 loop: CASSLVVGLINQPQHF. The CDR3 nucleotides are TGTGCCAGCAGCTTAGTGGTGGGCTTAATAAATCAGCCCCAGCATTTT.

In its sample, this clone was seen many times. V gene TRBV5-1 combines with J gene TRBJ1-6; D call uncertain. The CDR3 sequence is 14 residues long. The V end lost 3 bases, the J end lost 6 bases, and 10 bases lay between the germline ends. CDR1 and CDR2 (germline): SGHRS, YFSETQ. This CDR3 reads CASSSGLANSPLHF. In DNA, the CDR3 is TGCGCCAGCAGCTCCGGACTGGCTAATTCACCCCTCCACTTT.

There are a few counts of this clone. The J gene is TRBJ2-3, the V gene TRBV4-3; TRBD2 aligns across 8 bases. The CDR3 totals 19 residues. Losses at the gene ends were 2 bases for V and 2 bases for J; bases not matched to a gene: 15. Germline V gene sequence: CDR1 LGHNA, CDR2 YSLEER. The CDR3 spells CASSQITGGLVGDTDTQYF. In nucleotides, the CDR3 is TGCGCCAGCAGCCAAATTACCGGGGGACTAGTTGGGGACACAGATACGCAGTATTTT.

This clone was observed at least ten times. The rearrangement uses TRBV5-6 and TRBJ1-2, with D possibly matching TRBD1 (5 bases). CDR1 SGHDT and CDR2 YYEEEE come from the germline V gene. Trimming stripped 0 bases from V and 3 bases from J, with 12 bases between. This CDR3 is built from 15 residues. As DNA, the CDR3 is TGTGCCAGCAGCTTGGCCCAGGGATATGACTATGGCTACACCTTC. This gives the protein CASSLAQGYDYGYTF. Filled out from reference TRBV5-6 and TRBJ1-2, the complete variable domain reads DAGVTQSPTHLIKTRGQQVTLRCSPKSGHDTVSWYQQALGQGPQFIFQYYEEEERQRGNFPDRFSGHQFPNYSSELNVNALLLGDSALYLCASSLAQGYDYGYTFGSGTRLTVV.

The chain couples TRBV4-2 to TRBJ2-1; D is perhaps TRBD2 (5 bases). Trimming cost V 1 base and J 6 bases, with 16 bases left between them. Per the germline V gene, CDR1 is LGHNA and CDR2 is YNFKEQ. The CDR3 has 16 residues. Here the CDR3 reads CASSQASAGHFNEQFF. DNA of the CDR3: TGTGCCAGCAGCCAAGCGTCCGCGGGTCATTTCAATGAGCAGTTCTTC.

This clone was observed a few times. The chain employs TRBV15 and TRBJ2-2; a weak D match, TRBD1 (6 bases). There are 15 residues in the CDR3. The V and J ends lost 1 base and 4 bases respectively, with 10 bases between them. In germline, CDR1 is LNHNV, CDR2 YYDKDF (reference sequence). The CDR3 DNA sequence: TGTGCCACCAGCAGAGGTAGCAGGGGCACCGGGGAGCTGTTTTTT. Protein: CATSRGSRGTGELFF.

Ten or more counts support this clone. This chain joins TRBV5-4 and TRBJ2-5; D not certain. This CDR3 has 13 amino acids. Germline-derived CDR1 and CDR2 are SGHNT and YYREEE (reference sequence). V gave up 3 bases and J gave up 5 bases, with 11 bases separating them. The CDR3 region is CASSSSGSETQYF. The CDR3 bases are TGTGCCAGCAGCTCCTCTGGTAGTGAGACCCAGTACTTC.

This clone occurred many times. The CDR3: CASSGDISTNEKLFF. DNA for the CDR3: TGTGCCAGTAGTGGGGACATCTCAACTAATGAAAAACTGTTTTTT. The rearrangement joins TRBV19 to TRBJ1-4; a possible D gene is TRBD1 (6 bases). Trimming stripped 5 bases from V and 0 bases from J, with 10 bases between. The CDR3 is 15 amino acids. The germline gives CDR1 LNHDA, CDR2 SQIVND (reference sequence).

The chain combines TRBV2 with TRBJ2-5; 8 bases align to TRBD2. CDR3 size: 14 residues. Germline V CDR1 and CDR2: SNHLY, FYNNEI. V trimming: 7 bases; J trimming: 5 bases; junction bases outside the gene matches: 9. The CDR3 DNA follows: TGTGCCAGCAAGGGACTAGGATGGGGGGAGACCCAGTACTTC. Its translation is CASKGLGWGETQYF. The complete variable domain, with remaining parts taken from reference TRBV2 and TRBJ2-5, reads EPEVTQTPSHQVTQMGQEVILRCVPISNHLYFYWYRQILGQKVEFLVSFYNNEISEKSEIFDDQFSVERPDGSNFTLKIRSTKLEDSAMYFCASKGLGWGETQYFGPGTRLLVL.

This clone was seen at least ten times. V and J are TRBV10-2 and TRBJ2-3; weak D call: TRBD1 (5 bases). Germline V gives CDR1 WSHSY, CDR2 SAAADI. CDR3 size: 13 residues. Trimming left V 6 bases short and J 7 bases short, with 14 bases between. In DNA form, the CDR3 reads TGCGCCAGCAGGGACACCTCCACCCATACGCAGTATTTT. Its translation: CASRDTSTHTQYF.

This clone was recorded at least ten times. The V and J genes are TRBV30 and TRBJ1-1, with 9 positions matching TRBD1. This CDR3 is 13 amino acids long. Per the germline V gene, CDR1 is GTSNPN and CDR2 is SVGIG (reference sequence). V trimming: 4 bases; J trimming: 7 bases; junction bases outside the gene matches: 7. The CDR3 DNA reads TGTGCCTGGATGGGACAGGGCCTGGGTGAAGCTTTCTTT. It codes for CAWMGQGLGEAFF.